The T cell receptor (beta chain) described here comes from a study of blood T cell repertoires in COVID-19. Study overall: Two negative PCRs, clearance, or symptom resolution had been documented for recovered Cohort 3 donors. Spain, Italy and the United States supplied samples that represented acute and convalescent COVID-19.

Trimming took off 5 bases at V and 3 bases at J, with 8 bases between the two ends. CDR3 length equals 13 residues. Original processing methods: Researchers report that nucleated cell counts were estimated from reference gene primer amplification. Sequenced by immunoSEQ multiplex PCR; TCRdb stores in-frame clones only, minus some. D and trimming were read from the DNA, whereas the V and J calls and clone size are those reported in that table. Of roughly 200,000 clones in the sample, roughly nine tenths were seen once. Sample: PBMCs or T cells enriched from blood (not recorded which). This TCR was sampled from a woman in her forties or fifties in a cohort exposed to, infected with or recovered from COVID-19 (not recorded which). The chain uses TRBV12-3 or TRBV12-4 and TRBJ1-5; D is perhaps TRBD1 (6 bases). In nucleotides, the CDR3 is TGTGCCAGCAGTGGACAGACCAATCAGCCCCAGCATTTT. Translating it yields CASSGQTNQPQHF.